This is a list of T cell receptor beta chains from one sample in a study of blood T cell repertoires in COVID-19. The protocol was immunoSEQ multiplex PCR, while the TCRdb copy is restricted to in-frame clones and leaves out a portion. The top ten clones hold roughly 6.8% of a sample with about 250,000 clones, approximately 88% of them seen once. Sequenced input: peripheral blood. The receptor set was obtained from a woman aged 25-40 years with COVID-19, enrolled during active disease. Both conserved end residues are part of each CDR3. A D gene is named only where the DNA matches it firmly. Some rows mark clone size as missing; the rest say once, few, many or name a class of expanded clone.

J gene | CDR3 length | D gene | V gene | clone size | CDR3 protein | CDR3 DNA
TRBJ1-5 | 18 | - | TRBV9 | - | CASSVDGRGDYSNQPQHF | TGTGCCAGCAGCGTAGATGGGAGGGGGGATTATAGCAATCAGCCCCAGCATTTT
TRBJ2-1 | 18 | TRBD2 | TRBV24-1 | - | CATSDIPPSGGSYNEQFF | TGTGCCACCAGTGACATCCCCCCCAGCGGGGGGTCCTACAATGAGCAGTTCTTC
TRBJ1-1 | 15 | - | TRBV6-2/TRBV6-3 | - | CASSHSGEQNTEAFF | TGTGCCAGCAGCCATTCGGGGGAGCAGAACACTGAAGCTTTCTTT
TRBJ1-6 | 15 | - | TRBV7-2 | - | CASSPPGMGNSPLHF | TGTGCCAGCAGCCCACCCGGGATGGGGAATTCACCCCTCCACTTT
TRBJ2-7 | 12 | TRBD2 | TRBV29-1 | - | CSVEEGGYEQYF | TGCAGCGTTGAAGAGGGGGGGTACGAGCAGTACTTC
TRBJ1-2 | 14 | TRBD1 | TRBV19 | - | CASSIGDRAYGYTF | TGTGCCAGTAGTATCGGAGACAGGGCCTATGGCTACACCTTC
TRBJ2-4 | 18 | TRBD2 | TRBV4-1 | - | CASSHYKRGELAKNIQYF | TGCGCCAGCAGCCATTATAAGCGGGGGGAACTAGCCAAAAACATTCAGTACTTC
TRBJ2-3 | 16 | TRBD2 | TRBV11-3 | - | CASSLGTSGITDTQYF | TGTGCCAGCAGCTTAGGGACTAGCGGGATCACAGATACGCAGTATTTT
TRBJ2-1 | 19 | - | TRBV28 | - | CASSFSPDLAAANLDEQFF | TGTGCCAGCTCCTTTAGCCCCGACTTGGCAGCCGCGAATCTCGATGAGCAGTTCTTC
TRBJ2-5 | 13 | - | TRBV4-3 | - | CASSTQVSETQYF | TGCGCCAGCAGCACTCAGGTATCAGAGACCCAGTACTTC
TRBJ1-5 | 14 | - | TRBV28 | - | CASSFVQNFQPQHF | TGTGCCAGCAGTTTTGTGCAGAATTTCCAGCCCCAGCATTTT
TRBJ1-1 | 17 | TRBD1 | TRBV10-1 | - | CASSDGRQGAFNTEAFF | TGCGCCAGCAGTGATGGTCGGCAGGGGGCCTTTAACACTGAAGCTTTCTTT
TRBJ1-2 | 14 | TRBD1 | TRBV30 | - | CAWNRGQGNYGYTF | TGTGCCTGGAACCGGGGACAGGGGAACTATGGCTACACCTTC
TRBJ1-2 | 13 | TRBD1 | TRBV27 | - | CASSLRGLYGYTF | TGTGCCAGCAGTTTAAGGGGGCTCTATGGCTACACCTTC
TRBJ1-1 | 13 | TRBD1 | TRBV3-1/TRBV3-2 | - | CASVGQENTEAFF | TGTGCCAGCGTGGGACAGGAGAACACTGAAGCTTTCTTT
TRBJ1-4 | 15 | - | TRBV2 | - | CASSYPTGDNEKLFF | TGTGCCAGCAGTTATCCCACAGGAGATAATGAAAAACTGTTTTTT
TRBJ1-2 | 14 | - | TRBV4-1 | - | CASSQEEGSDGYTF | TGCGCCAGCAGCCAAGAGGAGGGGAGCGATGGCTACACCTTC
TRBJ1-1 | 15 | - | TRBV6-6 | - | CASSYSAPQNTEAFF | TGTGCCAGCAGTTACTCGGCCCCCCAGAACACTGAAGCTTTCTTT
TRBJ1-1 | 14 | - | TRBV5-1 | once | CASSLDTRNTEAFF | TGCGCCAGCAGCTTAGACACTCGGAACACTGAAGCTTTCTTT
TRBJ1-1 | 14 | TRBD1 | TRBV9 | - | CASSVEQGGTEAFF | TGTGCCAGCAGCGTAGAGCAGGGGGGCACTGAAGCTTTCTTT
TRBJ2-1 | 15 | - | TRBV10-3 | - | CAISGYRVGYNEQFF | TGTGCCATCAGTGGGTACAGGGTGGGGTACAATGAGCAGTTCTTC
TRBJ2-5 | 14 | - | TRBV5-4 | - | CASSPEQGKETQYF | TGTGCCAGCAGCCCGGAGCAGGGAAAAGAGACCCAGTACTTC
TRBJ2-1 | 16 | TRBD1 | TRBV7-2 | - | CASTPALGQGTDEQFF | TGTGCCAGCACCCCGGCCTTGGGACAGGGTACCGATGAGCAGTTCTTC
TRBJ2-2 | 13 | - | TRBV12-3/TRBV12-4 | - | CASTLVNTGELFF | TGTGCCAGCACCCTCGTGAACACCGGGGAGCTGTTTTTT
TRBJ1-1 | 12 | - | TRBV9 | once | CASSSSAAEAFF | TGTGCCAGCAGCTCATCCGCGGCCGAAGCTTTCTTT
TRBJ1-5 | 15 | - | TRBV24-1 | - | CATSDRITESGPQHF | TGTGCCACCAGTGATCGGATTACCGAATCGGGGCCCCAGCATTTT
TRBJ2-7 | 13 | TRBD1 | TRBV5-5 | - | CASGIGGQVGQYF | TGTGCCAGCGGTATAGGGGGCCAGGTTGGGCAGTACTTC
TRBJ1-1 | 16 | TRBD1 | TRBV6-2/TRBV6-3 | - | CASSYSPGQGIAEAFF | TGTGCCAGCAGTTACAGCCCGGGACAGGGGATCGCTGAAGCTTTCTTT
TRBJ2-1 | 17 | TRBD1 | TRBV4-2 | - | CASSLVVGQGANNEQFF | TGTGCCAGCAGCCTGGTCGTCGGACAGGGGGCGAACAATGAGCAGTTCTTC
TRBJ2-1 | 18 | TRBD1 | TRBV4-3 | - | CASSYRHLTGSSYNEQFF | TGCGCCAGCAGCTACCGACATTTGACAGGGAGCTCCTACAATGAGCAGTTCTTC
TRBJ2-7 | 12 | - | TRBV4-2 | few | CASSPQGYEQYF | TGTGCCAGCAGCCCACAGGGTTACGAGCAGTACTTC
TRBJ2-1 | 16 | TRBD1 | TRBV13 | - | CASSSQGADANNEQFF | TGTGCCAGCAGCTCGCAGGGGGCGGACGCTAACAATGAGCAGTTCTTC
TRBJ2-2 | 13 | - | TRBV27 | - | CASSLKRTGELFF | TGTGCCAGCAGTTTAAAGCGCACCGGGGAGCTGTTTTTT
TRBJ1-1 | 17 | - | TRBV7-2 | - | CASSSSTWWAGGTEAFF | TGTGCCAGCAGCTCTTCAACGTGGTGGGCGGGGGGCACTGAAGCTTTCTTT
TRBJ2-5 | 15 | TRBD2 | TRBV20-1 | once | CSASFPSGYQETQYF | TGCAGTGCTAGTTTCCCTAGCGGCTACCAAGAGACCCAGTACTTC
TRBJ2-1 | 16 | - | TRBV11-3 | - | CASSFLAASSYNEQFF | TGTGCCAGCAGCTTTTTGGCGGCAAGCTCCTACAATGAGCAGTTCTTC
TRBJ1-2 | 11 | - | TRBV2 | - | CASIGGYGYTF | TGTGCCAGCATCGGGGGCTATGGCTACACCTTC
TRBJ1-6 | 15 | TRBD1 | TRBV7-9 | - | CASSLAGQGNSPLHF | TGTGCCAGCAGCTTAGCGGGACAGGGGAATTCACCCCTCCACTTT
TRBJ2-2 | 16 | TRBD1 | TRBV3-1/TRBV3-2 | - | CASSQFGQGNTGELFF | TGTGCCAGCAGCCAATTTGGACAGGGTAACACCGGGGAGCTGTTTTTT
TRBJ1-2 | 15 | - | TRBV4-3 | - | CASSRFGGGAYGYTF | TGCGCCAGCAGCCGGTTTGGGGGGGGAGCCTATGGCTACACCTTC
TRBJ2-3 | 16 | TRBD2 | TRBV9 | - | CASSVAGRGGTDTQYF | TGTGCCAGCAGCGTAGCTGGGCGGGGGGGCACAGATACGCAGTATTTT
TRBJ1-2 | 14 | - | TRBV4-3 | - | CASSQESGVGGYTF | TGCGCCAGCAGCCAAGAGTCAGGGGTAGGTGGCTACACCTTC
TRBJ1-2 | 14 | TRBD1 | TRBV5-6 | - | CASSLEGAYYGYTF | TGTGCCAGCAGCTTGGAGGGGGCTTACTATGGCTACACCTTC
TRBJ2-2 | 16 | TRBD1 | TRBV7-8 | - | CASSPQDRGNTGELFF | TGTGCCAGCAGCCCACAAGACAGGGGGAACACCGGGGAGCTGTTTTTT
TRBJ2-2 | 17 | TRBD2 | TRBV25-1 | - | CASSELSGRGGTGELFF | TGTGCCAGCAGTGAATTAAGCGGGAGAGGAGGCACCGGGGAGCTGTTTTTT
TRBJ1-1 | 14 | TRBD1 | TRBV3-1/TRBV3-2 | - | CASSLGQQETEAFF | TGTGCCAGCAGCCTGGGACAGCAAGAGACTGAAGCTTTCTTT
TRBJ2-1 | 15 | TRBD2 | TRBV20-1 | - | CSASGGRASYNEQFF | TGCAGTGCTAGTGGGGGGAGGGCTTCCTACAATGAGCAGTTCTTC
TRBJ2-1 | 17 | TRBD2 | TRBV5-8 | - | CASSFAIAGGPTNEQFF | TGTGCCAGCAGCTTTGCAATAGCGGGGGGCCCTACTAATGAGCAGTTCTTC
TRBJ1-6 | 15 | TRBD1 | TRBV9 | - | CASSGRTGLNSPLHF | TGTGCCAGCAGCGGGCGGACAGGGCTAAATTCACCCCTCCACTTT
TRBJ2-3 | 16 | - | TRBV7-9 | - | CASSLGSASRLDTQYF | TGTGCCAGCAGCTTAGGATCCGCCTCCCGGTTGGATACGCAGTATTTT
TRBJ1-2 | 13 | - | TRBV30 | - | CAWSVGVPYGYTF | TGTGCCTGGAGTGTGGGAGTCCCCTATGGCTACACCTTC
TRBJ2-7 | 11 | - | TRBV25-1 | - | CASSLAYEQYF | TGTGCCAGCTCCCTCGCCTACGAGCAGTACTTC
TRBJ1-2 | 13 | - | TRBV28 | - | CASSEEAVYGYTF | TGTGCCAGCAGCGAGGAAGCAGTATATGGCTACACCTTC
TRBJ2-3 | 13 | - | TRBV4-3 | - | CASSQEGRDTQYF | TGCGCCAGCAGCCAAGAGGGGAGAGATACGCAGTATTTT
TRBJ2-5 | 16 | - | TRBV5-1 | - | CASSRGGVGGQETQYF | TGCGCCAGCAGCAGGGGGGGTGTAGGCGGTCAAGAGACCCAGTACTTC
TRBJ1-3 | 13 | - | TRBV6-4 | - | CAIERGGKDTIYF | TGTGCCATCGAACGGGGGGGGAAGGACACCATATATTTT
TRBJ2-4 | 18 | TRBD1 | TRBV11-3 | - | CASSLDLRATGAKNIQYF | TGTGCCAGCAGCTTAGATCTAAGGGCGACAGGGGCCAAAAACATTCAGTACTTC